The 3 T cell receptor beta chains presented below share a single source sample, sequenced in a study of T cell repertoires in ileal Crohn's disease. Clones were sequenced by immunoSEQ multiplex PCR, and TCRdb holds only the in-frame ones, with some missing. This sample has about 5,400 clones, with 82% found just once. Documented time point: inflamed ileum from the surgical specimen. The sample taken for sequencing was ileal tissue. These receptors all come from an adult with Crohn's disease.

In its sample, this clone was seen once. The chain combines TRBV9 with TRBJ1-4; D unclear. CDR3 length equals 13 residues. The V gene's germline CDR1 is SGDLS and CDR2 YYNGEE. The V end was cut by 0 bases, the J end by 0 bases, with 0 bases between. The CDR3 sequence: CASSVATNEKLFF. In DNA, the CDR3 is TGTGCCAGCAGCGTAGCAACTAATGAAAAACTGTTTTTT.

The chain has TRBV6-1 and TRBJ2-3, with 12 bases lining up with TRBD1. This CDR3 is built from 15 residues. Germline values: CDR1 MNHNS, CDR2 SASEGT. After removal of 4 bases from V and 2 bases from J, the junction contained 1 base not matched to a gene. As DNA, the CDR3 is TGTGCCAGCAGTGCGGGACAGGGGGCCACAGATACGCAGTATTTT. It codes for CASSAGQGATDTQYF.

The chain recombines TRBV7-8 with TRBJ2-7; no definite D call. The CDR3 contains 11 residues. V was cut by 1 base and J by 3 bases, with 1 base left in between. Per germline, CDR1 SGHVS and CDR2 FQNEAQ. The CDR3 loop is CASSLDYEQYF. For the CDR3, the DNA is TGTGCCAGCAGCTTAGACTACGAGCAGTACTTC.